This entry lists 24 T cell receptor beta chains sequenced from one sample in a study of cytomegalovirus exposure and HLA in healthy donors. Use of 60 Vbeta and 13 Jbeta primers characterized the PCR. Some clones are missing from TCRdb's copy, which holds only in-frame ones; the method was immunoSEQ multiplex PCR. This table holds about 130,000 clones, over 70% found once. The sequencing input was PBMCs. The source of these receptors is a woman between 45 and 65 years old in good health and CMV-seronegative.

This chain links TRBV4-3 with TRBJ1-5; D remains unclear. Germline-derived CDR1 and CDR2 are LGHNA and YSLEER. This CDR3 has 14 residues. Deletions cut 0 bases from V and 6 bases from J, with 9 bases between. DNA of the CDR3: TGCGCCAGCAGCCAAGATCTTGGCACTCAGCCCCAGCATTTT. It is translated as CASSQDLGTQPQHF.

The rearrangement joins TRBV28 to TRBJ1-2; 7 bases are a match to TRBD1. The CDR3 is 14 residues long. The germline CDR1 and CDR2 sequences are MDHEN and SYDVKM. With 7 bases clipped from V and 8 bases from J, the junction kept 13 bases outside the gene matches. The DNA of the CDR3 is TGTGCCAGCATTACCTTCGGACAGGCGAAGGGCTACACCTTC. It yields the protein CASITFGQAKGYTF.

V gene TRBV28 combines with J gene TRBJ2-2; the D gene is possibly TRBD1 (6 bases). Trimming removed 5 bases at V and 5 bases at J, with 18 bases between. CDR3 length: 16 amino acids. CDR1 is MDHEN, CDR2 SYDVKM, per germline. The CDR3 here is CASSAYKWGRTGELFF. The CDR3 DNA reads TGTGCCAGCAGTGCCTACAAGTGGGGGCGGACCGGGGAGCTGTTTTTT.

CDR3 DNA: TGTGCCAGCAGTGCCTGGCAGGAAACTGAAGCTTTCTTT. Its protein product is CASSAWQETEAFF. The V call is TRBV2, the J call TRBJ1-1; D remains unclear. The CDR3 sequence is 13 residues long. The germline gives CDR1 SNHLY, CDR2 FYNNEI. V lost 4 bases to trimming and J lost 5 bases, with 11 bases between them.

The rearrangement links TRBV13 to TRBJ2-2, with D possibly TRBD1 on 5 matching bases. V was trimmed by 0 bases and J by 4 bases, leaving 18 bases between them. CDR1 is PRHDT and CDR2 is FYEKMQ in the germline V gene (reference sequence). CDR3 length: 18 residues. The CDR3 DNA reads TGTGCCAGCAGCTTAGGTCTGTTACCCCAGGGCGGCACCGGGGAGCTGTTTTTT. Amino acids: CASSLGLLPQGGTGELFF.

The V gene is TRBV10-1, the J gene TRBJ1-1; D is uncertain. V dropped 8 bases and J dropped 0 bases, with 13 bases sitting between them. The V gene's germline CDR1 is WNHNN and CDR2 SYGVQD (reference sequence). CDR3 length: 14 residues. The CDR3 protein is CASYLDAMNTEAFF. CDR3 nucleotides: TGCGCCAGCTATCTAGATGCGATGAACACTGAAGCTTTCTTT.

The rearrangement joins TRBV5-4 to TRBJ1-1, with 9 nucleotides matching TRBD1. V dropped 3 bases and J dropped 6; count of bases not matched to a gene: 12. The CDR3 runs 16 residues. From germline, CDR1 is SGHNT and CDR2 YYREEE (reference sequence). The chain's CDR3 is CASSSMQTGGRPEAFF. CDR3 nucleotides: TGTGCCAGCAGCTCGATGCAGACAGGGGGGCGGCCTGAAGCTTTCTTT.

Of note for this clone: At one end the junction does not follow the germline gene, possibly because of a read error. CDR3 nucleotides: TGTTCCAGCAGCTCCGACAGGGGTCGAACCGGGGAGCTGTTTTTT. Protein sequence: CSSSSDRGRTGELFF. The rearrangement uses TRBV7-9 and TRBJ2-2, with TRBD1 matching 8 bases. This CDR3 comprises 15 residues. Germline CDR1 reads SEHNR; CDR2 reads FQNEAQ (reference sequence).

Written as DNA, the CDR3 is TGTGCCAGCAGCGAACTGCCGAGCTCCTACGAGCAGTACTTC. Translated, it gives CASSELPSSYEQYF. The chain is built from TRBV11-3 and TRBJ2-7; no reliable D call. V was cut by 5 bases and J by 0 bases, with 11 bases left in between. Looked up from germline, CDR1 is SGHNT and CDR2 is YENEEA. This CDR3 spans 14 amino acids.

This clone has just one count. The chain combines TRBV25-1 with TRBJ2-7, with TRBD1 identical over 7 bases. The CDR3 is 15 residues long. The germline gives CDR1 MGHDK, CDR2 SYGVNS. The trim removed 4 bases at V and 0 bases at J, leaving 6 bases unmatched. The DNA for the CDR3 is TGTGCCAGCAGTGGCTCGAGGGGGCACTCCTACGAGCAGTACTTC. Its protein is CASSGSRGHSYEQYF.

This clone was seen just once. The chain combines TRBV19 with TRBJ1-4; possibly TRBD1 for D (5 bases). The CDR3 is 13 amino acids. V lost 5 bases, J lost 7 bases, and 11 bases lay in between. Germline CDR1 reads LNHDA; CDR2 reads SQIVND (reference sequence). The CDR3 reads CASSRGEAEKLFF. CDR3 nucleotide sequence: TGTGCCAGTAGTCGAGGGGAGGCTGAAAAACTGTTTTTT.

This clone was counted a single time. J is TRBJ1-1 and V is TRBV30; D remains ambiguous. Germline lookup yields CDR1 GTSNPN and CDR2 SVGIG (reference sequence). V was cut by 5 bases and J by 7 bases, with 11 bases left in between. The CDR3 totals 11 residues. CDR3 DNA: TGTGCCTGGTCGGCGGCGGATGAAGCTTTCTTT. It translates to CAWSAADEAFF.

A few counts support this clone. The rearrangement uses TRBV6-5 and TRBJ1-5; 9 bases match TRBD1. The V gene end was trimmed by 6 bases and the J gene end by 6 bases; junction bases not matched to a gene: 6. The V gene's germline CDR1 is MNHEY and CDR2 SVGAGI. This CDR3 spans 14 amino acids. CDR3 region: CASRRQGVGQPQHF. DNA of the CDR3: TGTGCCAGCAGGCGACAGGGGGTCGGTCAGCCCCAGCATTTT.

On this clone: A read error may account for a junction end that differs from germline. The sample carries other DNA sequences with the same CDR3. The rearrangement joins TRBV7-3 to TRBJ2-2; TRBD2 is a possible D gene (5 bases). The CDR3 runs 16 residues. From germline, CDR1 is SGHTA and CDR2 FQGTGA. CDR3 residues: CASSQNRGPDTGELFF. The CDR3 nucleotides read TGTGCCAGCAGCCAAAACCGAGGGCCTGACACCGGAGAGCTGTTTTTT.

The CDR3 reads CASSYDRGWESYEQYF. In DNA form, the CDR3 reads TGCGCCAGCAGCTATGACAGGGGGTGGGAGTCCTACGAGCAGTACTTC. The chain couples TRBV5-1 to TRBJ2-7; 9 bases align to TRBD1. J gave up 1 base and V 3 bases, and 8 bases lay outside the gene matches. The CDR3 is made up of 16 amino acids. Germline V gene sequence: CDR1 SGHRS, CDR2 YFSETQ.

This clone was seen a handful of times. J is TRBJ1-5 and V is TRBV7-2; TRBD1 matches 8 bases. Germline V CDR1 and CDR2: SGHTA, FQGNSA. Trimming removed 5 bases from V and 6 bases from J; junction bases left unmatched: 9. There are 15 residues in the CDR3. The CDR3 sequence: CASSLGQAASQPQHF. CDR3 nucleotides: TGTGCCAGCAGCCTGGGACAGGCGGCTTCTCAGCCCCAGCATTTT.

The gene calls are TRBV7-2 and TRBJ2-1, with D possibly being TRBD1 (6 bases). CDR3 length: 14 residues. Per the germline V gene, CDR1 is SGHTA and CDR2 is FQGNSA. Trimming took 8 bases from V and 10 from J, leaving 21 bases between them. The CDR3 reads CASRFVKQGSEQFF. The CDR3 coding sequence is TGTGCCAGCCGGTTCGTGAAACAGGGCTCGGAGCAGTTCTTC. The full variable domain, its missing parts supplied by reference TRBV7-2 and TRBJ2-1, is GAGVSQSPSNKVTEKGKDVELRCDPISGHTALYWYRQSLGQGLEFLIYFQGNSAPDKSGLPSDRFSAERTGGSVSTLTIQRTQQEDSAVYLCASRFVKQGSEQFFGPGTRLTVL.

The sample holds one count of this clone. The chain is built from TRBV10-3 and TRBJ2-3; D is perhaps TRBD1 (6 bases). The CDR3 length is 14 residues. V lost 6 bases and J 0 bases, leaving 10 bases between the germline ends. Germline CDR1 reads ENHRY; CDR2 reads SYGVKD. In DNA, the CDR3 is TGTGCCATCAGGTCCCAGGGGAGCACAGATACGCAGTATTTT. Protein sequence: CAIRSQGSTDTQYF.

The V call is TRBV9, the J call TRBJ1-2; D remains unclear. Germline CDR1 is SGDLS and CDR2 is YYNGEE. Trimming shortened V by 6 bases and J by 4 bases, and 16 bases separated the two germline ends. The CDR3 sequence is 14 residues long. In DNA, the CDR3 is TGTGCCAGCACCCTGGGAGGAGGCGCCTATGGCTACACCTTC. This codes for CASTLGGGAYGYTF.

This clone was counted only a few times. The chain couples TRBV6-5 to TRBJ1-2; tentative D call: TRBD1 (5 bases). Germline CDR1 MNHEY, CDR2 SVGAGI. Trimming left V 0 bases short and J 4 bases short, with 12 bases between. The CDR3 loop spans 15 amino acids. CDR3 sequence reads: CASSYSTGSSYGYTF. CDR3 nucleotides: TGTGCCAGCAGTTACTCTACAGGTTCGTCCTATGGCTACACCTTC.

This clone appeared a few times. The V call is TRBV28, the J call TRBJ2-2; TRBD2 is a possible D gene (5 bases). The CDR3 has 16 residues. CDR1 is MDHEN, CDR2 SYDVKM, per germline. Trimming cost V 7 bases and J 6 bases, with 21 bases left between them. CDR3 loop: CASTLWSGSGAGELFF. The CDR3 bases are TGTGCCAGCACCCTCTGGTCGGGATCCGGAGCCGGGGAGCTGTTTTTT.

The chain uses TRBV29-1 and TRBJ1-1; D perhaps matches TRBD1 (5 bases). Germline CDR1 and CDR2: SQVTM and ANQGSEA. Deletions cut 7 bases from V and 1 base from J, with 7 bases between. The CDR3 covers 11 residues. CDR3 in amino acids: CSATGNTEAFF. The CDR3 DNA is TGCAGCGCTACAGGGAACACTGAAGCTTTCTTT.

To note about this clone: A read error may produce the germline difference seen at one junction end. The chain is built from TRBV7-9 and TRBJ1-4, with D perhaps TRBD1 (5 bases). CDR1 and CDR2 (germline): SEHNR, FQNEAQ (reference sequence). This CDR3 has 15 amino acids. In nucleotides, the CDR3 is TGTTCCAGCAGCGCTACCGGGACTGAGGATGAAAAACTGTTTTTT. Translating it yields CSSSATGTEDEKLFF.

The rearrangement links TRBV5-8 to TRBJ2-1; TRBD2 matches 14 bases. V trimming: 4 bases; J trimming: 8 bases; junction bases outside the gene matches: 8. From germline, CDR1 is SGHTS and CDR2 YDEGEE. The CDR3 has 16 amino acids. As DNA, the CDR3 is TGTGCCAGCAGCAAGGGGACTAGCGGGAGATTCGATGAGCAGTTCTTC. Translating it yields CASSKGTSGRFDEQFF. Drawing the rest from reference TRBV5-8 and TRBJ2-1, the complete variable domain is EAGVTQSPTHLIKTRGQQATLRCSPISGHTSVYWYQQALGLGLQFLLWYDEGEERNRGNFPPRFSGRQFPNYSSELNVNALELEDSALYLCASSKGTSGRFDEQFFGPGTRLTVL.